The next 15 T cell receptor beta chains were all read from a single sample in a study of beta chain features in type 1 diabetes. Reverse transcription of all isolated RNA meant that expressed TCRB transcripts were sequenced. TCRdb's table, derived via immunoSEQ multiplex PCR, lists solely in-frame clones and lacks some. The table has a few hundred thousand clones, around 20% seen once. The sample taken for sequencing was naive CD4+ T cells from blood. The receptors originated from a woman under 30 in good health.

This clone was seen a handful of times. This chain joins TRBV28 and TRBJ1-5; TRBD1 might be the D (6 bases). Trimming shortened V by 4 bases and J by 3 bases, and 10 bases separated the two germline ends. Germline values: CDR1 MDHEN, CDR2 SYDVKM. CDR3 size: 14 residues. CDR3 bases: TGTGCCAGCAGTTCGGACAGACTCAATCAGCCCCAGCATTTT. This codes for CASSSDRLNQPQHF.

CDR3 residues: CASSWAGRYEQYF. CDR3 nucleotides: TGTGCCAGCAGCTGGGCCGGTCGGTACGAGCAGTACTTC. This sequence joins TRBV21-1 and TRBJ2-7; the table's D call, TRBD1, was not checked against the DNA. TRBV21-1 constitutes a pseudogene. The CDR3 spans 13 residues.

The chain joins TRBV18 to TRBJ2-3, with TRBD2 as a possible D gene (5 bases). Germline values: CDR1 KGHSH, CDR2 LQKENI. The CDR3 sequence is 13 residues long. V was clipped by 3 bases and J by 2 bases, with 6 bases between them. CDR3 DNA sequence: TGTGCCAGCTCACCCCGGGACACAGATACGCAGTATTTT. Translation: CASSPRDTDTQYF. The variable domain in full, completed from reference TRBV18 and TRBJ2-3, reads NAGVMQNPRHLVRRRGQEARLRCSPMKGHSHVYWYRQLPEEGLKFMVYLQKENIIDESGMPKERFSAEFPKEGPSILRIQQVVRGDSAAYFCASSPRDTDTQYFGPGTRLTVL.

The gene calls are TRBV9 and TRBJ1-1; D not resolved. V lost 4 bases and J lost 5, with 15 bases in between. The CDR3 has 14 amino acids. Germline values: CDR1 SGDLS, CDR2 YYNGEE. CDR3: CASSSMSGETEAFF. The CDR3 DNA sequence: TGTGCCAGCAGCTCCATGTCTGGTGAGACTGAAGCTTTCTTT.

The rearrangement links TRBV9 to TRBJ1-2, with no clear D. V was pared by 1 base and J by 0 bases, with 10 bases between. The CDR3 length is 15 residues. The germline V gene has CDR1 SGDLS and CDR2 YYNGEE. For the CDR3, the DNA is TGTGCCAGCAGCGTAAACCCAACAGCTAACTATGGCTACACCTTC. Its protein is CASSVNPTANYGYTF.

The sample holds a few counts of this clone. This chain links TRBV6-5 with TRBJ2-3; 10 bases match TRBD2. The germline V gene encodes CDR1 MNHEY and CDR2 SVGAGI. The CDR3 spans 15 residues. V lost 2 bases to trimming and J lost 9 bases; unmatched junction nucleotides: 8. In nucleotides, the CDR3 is TGTGCCAGCAGTTACGGGGAGGCTAGCGGGAGAACGCAGTATTTT. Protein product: CASSYGEASGRTQYF.

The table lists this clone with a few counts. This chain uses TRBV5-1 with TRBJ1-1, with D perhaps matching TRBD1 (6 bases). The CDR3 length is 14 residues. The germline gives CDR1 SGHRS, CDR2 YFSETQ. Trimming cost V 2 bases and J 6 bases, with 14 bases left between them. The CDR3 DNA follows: TGCGCCAGCAGCTTAGGACAGCCTGGGGCTGAAGCTTTCTTT. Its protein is CASSLGQPGAEAFF.

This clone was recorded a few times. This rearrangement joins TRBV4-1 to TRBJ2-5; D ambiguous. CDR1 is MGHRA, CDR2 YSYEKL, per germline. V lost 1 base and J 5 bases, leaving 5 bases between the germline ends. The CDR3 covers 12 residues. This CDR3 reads CASSQGRETQYF. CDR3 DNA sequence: TGCGCCAGCAGCCAAGGGCGGGAGACCCAGTACTTC.

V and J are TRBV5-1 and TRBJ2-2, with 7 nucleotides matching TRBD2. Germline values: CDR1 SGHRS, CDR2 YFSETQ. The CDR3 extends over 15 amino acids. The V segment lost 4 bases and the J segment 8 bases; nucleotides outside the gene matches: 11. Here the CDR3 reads CASSPVTGGSGELFF. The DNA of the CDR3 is TGCGCCAGCAGCCCTGTTACGGGGGGATCAGGGGAGCTGTTTTTT.

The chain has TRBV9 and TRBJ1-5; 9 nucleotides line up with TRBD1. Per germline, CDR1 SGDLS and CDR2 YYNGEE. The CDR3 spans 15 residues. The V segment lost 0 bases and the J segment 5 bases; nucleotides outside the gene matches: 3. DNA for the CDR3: TGTGCCAGCAGCGTAGGGACAGGGGTAGATCAGCCCCAGCATTTT. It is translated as CASSVGTGVDQPQHF.

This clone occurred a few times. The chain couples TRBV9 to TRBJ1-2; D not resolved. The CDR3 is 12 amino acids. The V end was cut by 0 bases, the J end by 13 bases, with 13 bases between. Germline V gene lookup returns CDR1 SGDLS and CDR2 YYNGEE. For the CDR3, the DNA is TGTGCCAGCAGCGTAGCTGGAGACTCCCCCACCTTC. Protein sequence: CASSVAGDSPTF.

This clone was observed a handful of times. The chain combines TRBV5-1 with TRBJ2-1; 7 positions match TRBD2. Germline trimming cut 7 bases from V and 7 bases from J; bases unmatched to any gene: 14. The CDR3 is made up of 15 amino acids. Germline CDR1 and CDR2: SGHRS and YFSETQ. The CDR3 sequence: CASDEIERGQNEQFF. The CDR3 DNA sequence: TGCGCCAGCGATGAAATCGAGCGGGGCCAAAATGAGCAGTTCTTC.

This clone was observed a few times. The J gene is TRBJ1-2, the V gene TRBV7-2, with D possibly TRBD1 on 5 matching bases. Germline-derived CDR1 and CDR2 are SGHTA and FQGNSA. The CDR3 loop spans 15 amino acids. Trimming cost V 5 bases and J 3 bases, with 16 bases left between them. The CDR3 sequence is CASSELGGSDYGYTF. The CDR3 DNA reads TGTGCCAGCAGCGAGCTTGGGGGGTCGGACTATGGCTACACCTTC. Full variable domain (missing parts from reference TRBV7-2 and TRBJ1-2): GAGVSQSPSNKVTEKGKDVELRCDPISGHTALYWYRQSLGQGLEFLIYFQGNSAPDKSGLPSDRFSAERTGGSVSTLTIQRTQQEDSAVYLCASSELGGSDYGYTFGSGTRLTVV.

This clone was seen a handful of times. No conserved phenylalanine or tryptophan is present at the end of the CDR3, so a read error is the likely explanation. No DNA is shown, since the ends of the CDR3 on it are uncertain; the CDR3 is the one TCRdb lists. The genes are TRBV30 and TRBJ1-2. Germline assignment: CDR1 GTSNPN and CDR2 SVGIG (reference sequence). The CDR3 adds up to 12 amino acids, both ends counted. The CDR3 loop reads CAWSRSAGPGEY.

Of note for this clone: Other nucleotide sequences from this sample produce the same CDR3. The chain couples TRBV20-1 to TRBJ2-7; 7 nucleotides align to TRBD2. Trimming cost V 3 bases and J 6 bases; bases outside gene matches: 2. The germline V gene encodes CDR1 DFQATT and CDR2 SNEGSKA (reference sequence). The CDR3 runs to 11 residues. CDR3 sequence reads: CSARGGGEQYF. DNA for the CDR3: TGCAGTGCTAGGGGCGGGGGCGAGCAGTACTTC.